These T cell receptor beta chains were read from a single sample in a study of blood T cell repertoires in COVID-19. Profiled with immunoSEQ multiplex PCR; TCRdb holds only in-frame clones, not every one. The repertoire holds about 230,000 clones, more than 75% seen once, with around 16% in the top ten. The source material was PBMCs or T cells enriched from blood (not recorded which). Receptors were obtained from a man aged 18 to 30 who had recovered from COVID-19. The CDR3 runs from the conserved cysteine through the conserved F or W. D genes are given only for firm matches. Rows may omit the clone size; those that give it use once, few, many or a size class.

-	TRBJ2-2	TRBV11-3	TRBD1	CASSLTTGGPGELFF	TGTGCCAGCAGCTTAACGACAGGGGGTCCCGGGGAGCTGTTTTTT
-	TRBJ1-3	TRBV5-1	-	CASSFYGGEGGNTIYF	TGCGCCAGCAGCTTCTACGGGGGAGAAGGGGGAAACACCATATATTTT
-	TRBJ2-6	TRBV2	TRBD1	CATERVEGARSGANVLTF	TGTGCCACCGAAAGAGTAGAGGGGGCGCGCAGTGGGGCCAACGTCCTGACTTTC
-	TRBJ1-1	TRBV5-1	-	CASSSNTEAFF	TGCGCCAGCAGCTCAAACACTGAAGCTTTCTTT
few	TRBJ1-1	TRBV19	-	CASSISSYSFMNTEAFF	TGTGCCAGTAGTATTTCCTCGTACAGTTTTATGAACACTGAAGCTTTCTTT
-	TRBJ2-1	TRBV7-9	TRBD1	CASSLGTGAAYNEQFF	TGTGCCAGCAGCTTAGGGACAGGGGCGGCCTACAATGAGCAGTTCTTC
-	TRBJ2-3	TRBV28	TRBD2	CASSPGGTDTQYF	TGTGCCAGCAGCCCGGGGGGGACAGATACGCAGTATTTT
-	TRBJ2-7	TRBV2	TRBD1	CASNRDRAYEQYF	TGTGCCAGCAACCGGGACAGGGCTTACGAGCAGTACTTC
-	TRBJ1-1	TRBV25-1	-	CASSEQGNTEAFF	TGTGCCAGCAGTGAGCAGGGGAACACTGAAGCTTTCTTT
-	TRBJ2-5	TRBV20-1	TRBD2	CSASVGLAQETQYF	TGCAGTGCTAGTGTGGGACTAGCTCAAGAGACCCAGTACTTC
-	TRBJ2-3	TRBV9	TRBD2	CASSATSGKVADTQYF	TGTGCCAGCAGCGCAACTAGCGGGAAGGTTGCAGATACGCAGTATTTT
-	TRBJ1-3	TRBV5-1	-	CASSSGTTGNTIYF	TGCGCCAGCAGCTCCGGGACAACCGGAAACACCATATATTTT
-	TRBJ2-3	TRBV10-3	TRBD2	CAISESTGGRASDTQYF	TGTGCCATCAGTGAGTCGACGGGCGGGAGGGCCTCAGATACGCAGTATTTT
many	TRBJ2-1	TRBV27	-	CASRSGLDNEQFF	TGTGCCAGCAGATCGGGACTTGACAATGAGCAGTTCTTC
-	TRBJ2-3	TRBV9	-	CASSVNRLGGSSTDTQYF	TGTGCCAGCAGCGTAAACCGCCTAGGCGGGTCTAGCACAGATACGCAGTATTTT
-	TRBJ1-5	TRBV24-1	-	CATSDSTSHQPQHF	TGTGCCACCAGTGATTCTACTTCTCATCAGCCCCAGCATTTT
-	TRBJ1-1	TRBV6-1	TRBD1	CASSSQGENTEAFF	TGTGCCAGCAGTTCACAGGGGGAGAACACTGAAGCTTTCTTT
-	TRBJ1-3	TRBV11-3	-	CATGGAGNTIYF	TGTGCCACGGGGGGGGCTGGAAACACCATATATTTT
-	TRBJ2-7	TRBV10-3	TRBD2	CAIRGTSGREGEQYF	TGTGCCATCAGGGGGACTAGCGGGAGGGAAGGCGAGCAGTACTTC
-	TRBJ2-7	TRBV28	-	CCGLGEQYF	TGTTGCGGATTAGGCGAGCAGTACTTC
-	TRBJ1-5	TRBV19	-	CASDFGQPRGNQPQHF	TGTGCCAGCGACTTCGGACAGCCGAGGGGCAATCAGCCCCAGCATTTT
-	TRBJ1-6	TRBV12-3/TRBV12-4	-	CASSRAGKPPLHF	TGTGCCAGCAGTCGGGCAGGGAAACCACCCCTCCACTTT
-	TRBJ2-7	TRBV28	TRBD1	CASNRRTGRYEQYF	TGTGCCAGCAATAGAAGGACAGGCCGCTACGAGCAGTACTTC
few	TRBJ2-1	TRBV7-8	-	CASSLGGTGPPYNEQFF	TGTGCCAGCAGCTTGGGGGGAACCGGGCCCCCCTACAATGAGCAGTTCTTC
-	TRBJ2-5	TRBV29-1	TRBD1	CSVEVPTGARETQYF	TGCAGCGTTGAAGTTCCGACAGGGGCAAGGGAGACCCAGTACTTC
few	TRBJ1-2	TRBV27	-	CASSLRGHLDYGYTF	TGTGCCAGCAGTTTAAGGGGACACTTGGACTATGGCTACACCTTC
-	TRBJ1-3	TRBV13	-	CASSLVRGSGNTIYF	TGTGCCAGCAGCTTGGTTCGGGGGTCTGGAAACACCATATATTTT
-	TRBJ2-7	TRBV10-2	TRBD2	CASSEGGRFDEQYF	TGCGCCAGCAGCGAGGGAGGGAGGTTCGACGAGCAGTACTTC
-	TRBJ1-6	TRBV28	TRBD1	CASSLGTVNSPLHF	TGTGCCAGCAGTTTGGGGACAGTGAATTCACCCCTCCACTTT
-	TRBJ2-1	TRBV19	TRBD2	CASSHISGLAGGSYNEQFF	TGTGCCAGTAGCCACATCTCGGGACTAGCGGGAGGATCCTACAATGAGCAGTTCTTC
few	TRBJ2-1	TRBV13	-	CASSRNYRANEQFF	TGTGCCAGCAGCCGTAACTACAGGGCCAATGAGCAGTTCTTC
-	TRBJ1-4	TRBV30	-	CAWSVQANEKLFF	TGTGCCTGGAGTGTACAGGCTAATGAAAAACTGTTTTTT
once	TRBJ2-7	TRBV6-5	TRBD1	CAGQGTYEQYF	TGTGCCGGACAGGGAACCTACGAGCAGTACTTC
few	TRBJ1-1	TRBV2	TRBD1	CASSGQGNTEAFF	TGTGCCAGCAGCGGACAGGGGAACACTGAAGCTTTCTTT
-	TRBJ2-3	TRBV9	-	CASSDSDWNTQYF	TGTGCCAGCAGCGATAGCGACTGGAATACGCAGTATTTT
-	TRBJ2-5	TRBV11-2	-	CASSFQVQETQYF	TGTGCCAGCAGCTTTCAGGTTCAGGAGACCCAGTACTTC
-	TRBJ1-3	TRBV19	-	CASNRDPGNTIYF	TGTGCCAGTAACAGGGATCCTGGAAACACCATATATTTT
-	TRBJ2-2	TRBV5-1	-	CASSFPDTGELFF	TGCGCCAGCAGCTTCCCAGACACCGGGGAGCTGTTTTTT
-	TRBJ2-5	TRBV11-2	TRBD2	CASSLGSGGQETQYF	TGTGCCAGCAGCTTAGGTAGCGGGGGACAAGAGACCCAGTACTTC
-	TRBJ1-5	TRBV2	-	CASSQQGRGQPQHF	TGTGCCAGCAGTCAACAGGGTCGGGGACAGCCCCAGCATTTT
-	TRBJ2-2	TRBV11-2	-	CASSLDPGAGELFF	TGTGCCAGCAGCTTAGATCCGGGGGCCGGGGAGCTGTTTTTT
-	TRBJ1-3	TRBV7-2	-	CASSFQSGNTIYF	TGTGCCAGCAGCTTCCAGTCTGGAAACACCATATATTTT
-	TRBJ2-2	TRBV13	TRBD1	CASSLWTGTLTGELFF	TGTGCCAGCAGCTTATGGACAGGGACGCTCACCGGGGAGCTGTTTTTT
-	TRBJ2-5	TRBV5-8	-	CASSLSGGYQETQYF	TGTGCCAGCAGCTTGTCAGGGGGGTACCAAGAGACCCAGTACTTC
-	TRBJ1-1	TRBV6-1	TRBD1	CASSELQGYTEAFF	TGTGCCAGCAGTGAGTTACAGGGGTACACTGAAGCTTTCTTT
-	TRBJ1-5	TRBV5-1	TRBD1	CASSLAPQTGANQPQHF	TGCGCCAGCAGCTTGGCCCCCCAGACAGGGGCCAATCAGCCCCAGCATTTT